This T cell receptor beta chain was recorded in a study of OX40 agonist ivuxolimab in advanced cancers. Study information: As their treatment, patients were administered ivuxolimab, an agonistic anti-OX40 (CD134) antibody. Study outcomes and limitations: Within 6 weeks, CD4+ and CD8+ blood T cells expanded clonally at 0.1 to 3.0 mg/kg.

Concerning this clone: Its target is unknown.

The germline V gene has CDR1 GTSNPN and CDR2 SVGIG (reference sequence). There are 13 residues in the CDR3. V was pared by 4 bases and J by 4 bases, with 5 bases of the junction left unmatched. Clones were read by immunoSEQ multiplex PCR, and TCRdb kept only the in-frame ones, dropping some. The table lists several thousand clones, about 87% of them singletons. With baseline, cycle 4 day 1, and cycle 7 day 1 as timepoints, blood was sampled. This TCR derives from an adult with an advanced solid tumor such as melanoma, head and neck, liver or kidney cancer. This specimen was CD4+ or CD8+ T cells sorted from blood, taken in a trial of the OX40 agonist ivuxolimab. The chain links TRBV30 to TRBJ1-2; 8 bases match TRBD1. This chain's CDR3 is CAWTTGGVYGYTF. The CDR3 bases are TGTGCCTGGACAACAGGGGGTGTCTATGGCTACACCTTC.